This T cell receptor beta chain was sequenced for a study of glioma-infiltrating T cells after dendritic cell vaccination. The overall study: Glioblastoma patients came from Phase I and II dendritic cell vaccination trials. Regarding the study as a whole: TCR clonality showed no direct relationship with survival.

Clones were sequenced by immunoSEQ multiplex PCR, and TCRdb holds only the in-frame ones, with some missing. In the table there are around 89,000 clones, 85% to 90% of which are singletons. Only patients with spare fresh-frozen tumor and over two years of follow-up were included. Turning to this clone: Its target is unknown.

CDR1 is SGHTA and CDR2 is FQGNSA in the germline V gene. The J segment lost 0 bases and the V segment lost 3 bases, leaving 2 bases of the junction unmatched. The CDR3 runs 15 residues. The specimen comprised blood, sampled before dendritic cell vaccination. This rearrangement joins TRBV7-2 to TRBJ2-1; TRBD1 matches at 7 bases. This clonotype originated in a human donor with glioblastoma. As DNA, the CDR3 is TGTGCCAGCAGCTTTGGACAGGCCTCCTACAATGAGCAGTTCTTC. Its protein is CASSFGQASYNEQFF.